Shown below are 25 T cell receptor beta chains from a single sample sequenced in a study of long-term antiretroviral therapy in people with HIV. The assay, immunoSEQ v3.0, was run at survey level. Generated by immunoSEQ multiplex PCR, the TCRdb table keeps only in-frame clones and is missing some. Of about 11,000 clones listed, roughly 80% are singletons. The material sequenced was unsorted PBMCs, taken 7.2 years after starting antiretroviral therapy. The source is a man aged 50 or older with HIV.

The V gene is TRBV27, the J gene TRBJ2-1; 8 bases are shared with TRBD1. Germline V gene data show CDR1 as MNHEY and CDR2 as SMNVEV (reference sequence). V was clipped by 3 bases and J by 8 bases; unmatched bases: 12. This CDR3 contains 16 residues. Written as DNA, the CDR3 is TGTGCCAGCAGTTTGACAGGGGAAAGCGCTTGGGATGAGCAGTTCTTC. This sequence encodes CASSLTGESAWDEQFF.

V usage is TRBV9 and J usage is TRBJ2-1; D ambiguous. V was shortened by 2 bases and J by 6 bases, with 15 bases between the two germline ends. There are 15 residues in the CDR3. Germline V gene sequence: CDR1 SGDLS, CDR2 YYNGEE. The chain's CDR3 is CASSVGGDPPNEQFF. The CDR3, as DNA: TGTGCCAGCAGCGTCGGCGGCGATCCCCCCAATGAGCAGTTCTTC. The variable domain in full, with the rest retrieved from reference TRBV9 and TRBJ2-1, is DSGVTQTPKHLITATGQRVTLRCSPRSGDLSVYWYQQSLDQGLQFLIQYYNGEERAKGNILERFSAQQFPDLHSELNLSSLELGDSALYFCASSVGGDPPNEQFFGPGTRLTVL.

The V and J genes are TRBV18 and TRBJ1-1; D is ambiguous. The CDR3 spans 13 residues. Germline loops: CDR1 KGHSH, CDR2 LQKENI. The ends were cut back, 6 bases at V and 6 bases at J, with 14 bases in the middle. This CDR3 is CASSEGQSPEAFF. CDR3 nucleotide sequence: TGTGCCAGCTCGGAGGGTCAAAGTCCTGAAGCTTTCTTT.

The V and J genes are TRBV13 and TRBJ2-7; 9 bases align to TRBD2. Per the germline V gene, CDR1 is PRHDT and CDR2 is FYEKMQ (reference sequence). Trimming at V came to 5 bases and at J to 0 bases, leaving 8 bases not matched to a gene. The CDR3 covers 16 residues. CDR3 residues: CASSQDLAGISYEQYF. The CDR3 DNA sequence: TGTGCCAGCAGCCAAGACCTAGCGGGGATCTCCTACGAGCAGTACTTC.

This clone has only a few counts. The V gene is TRBV27, the J gene TRBJ1-2; tentatively, D is TRBD1 (5 bases). The germline CDR1 and CDR2 sequences are MNHEY and SMNVEV (reference sequence). V lost 6 bases and J lost 8, with 16 bases in between. This CDR3 is built from 13 residues. DNA for the CDR3: TGTGCCAGCAGCCCTCAGGGCTTAGAGGGCTACACCTTC. Amino acids: CASSPQGLEGYTF.

V and J are TRBV12-2 and TRBJ2-4; the D call in the table, TRBD2, was not verified against the DNA. TRBV12-2 is assigned pseudogene status. The CDR3 totals 17 residues. The CDR3 DNA is TGTGCAAGTCGCTCACCCCCGATCGAGGGCGCGGGGGACATTCAGTACTTC. It encodes CASRSPPIEGAGDIQYF.

The rearrangement links TRBV5-1 to TRBJ1-1; tentatively, D is TRBD1 (6 bases). Trimming took 4 bases from V and 1 from J, leaving 11 bases between them. The germline gives CDR1 SGHRS, CDR2 YFSETQ. CDR3 size: 14 residues. CDR3 coding DNA: TGCGCCAGCAGCGCGACAGGAGAGAACACTGAAGCTTTCTTT. This codes for CASSATGENTEAFF.

The J gene is TRBJ1-4, the V gene TRBV5-6, with D uncertain. The CDR3 has 14 amino acids. Germline lookup yields CDR1 SGHDT and CDR2 YYEEEE. Trimming cost V 4 bases and J 7 bases, with 14 bases left between them. Written as DNA, the CDR3 is TGTGCCAGCAGCCCCACCTCCCGGATTGAAAAACTGTTTTTT. Residues: CASSPTSRIEKLFF.

The rearrangement links TRBV6-5 to TRBJ1-1; possibly TRBD1 for D (5 bases). CDR3 length: 14 amino acids. V was clipped by 4 bases and J by 8 bases, with 17 bases between them. CDR1 is MNHEY, CDR2 SVGAGI, per germline. The CDR3 DNA sequence: TGTGCCAGCAGTTCTGGGACTCCCAGAGGGGAAGCTTTCTTT. Translating gives CASSSGTPRGEAFF.

J is TRBJ2-1 and V is TRBV7-9, with D unresolved. Germline CDR1 and CDR2: SEHNR and FQNEAQ (reference sequence). The CDR3 has 14 residues. Trimming removed 1 base from V and 7 bases from J, with 11 bases in between. CDR3 sequence (DNA): TGTGCCAGCAGCTTAGTCGGACCTAAGAATGAGCAGTTCTTC. As protein: CASSLVGPKNEQFF.

The chain uses TRBV27 and TRBJ2-7; TRBD2 aligns across 7 bases. The J segment lost 3 bases and the V segment lost 3 bases, leaving 5 bases of the junction unmatched. The CDR3 has 14 residues. CDR1 is MNHEY, CDR2 SMNVEV, per germline (reference sequence). The chain's CDR3 is CASSLRGMLYEQYF. CDR3 DNA: TGTGCCAGCAGTTTGCGGGGGATGCTCTACGAGCAGTACTTC.

The rearrangement uses TRBV5-1 and TRBJ2-7; D is unresolved. V lost 0 bases and J 0 bases, leaving 10 bases between the germline ends. CDR1 is SGHRS and CDR2 is YFSETQ in the germline V gene. This CDR3 contains 15 residues. CDR3 DNA: TGCGCCAGCAGCTTGGAACGTTGGAGCTCCTACGAGCAGTACTTC. It is translated as CASSLERWSSYEQYF. The variable domain in full, completed from reference TRBV5-1 and TRBJ2-7, reads KAGVTQTPRYLIKTRGQQVTLSCSPISGHRSVSWYQQTPGQGLQFLFEYFSETQRNKGNFPGRFSGRQFSNSRSEMNVSTLELGDSALYLCASSLERWSSYEQYFGPGTRLTVT.

The chain carries TRBV5-4 and TRBJ2-7; unclear D gene. With 3 bases removed from V and 3 bases from J, the gap between germline ends came to 13 bases. CDR1 SGHNT and CDR2 YYREEE come from the germline V gene (reference sequence). This CDR3 spans 14 amino acids. CDR3 nucleotide sequence: TGTGCCAGCAGCTACTCACTGGACGACTACGAGCAGTACTTC. Translating it yields CASSYSLDDYEQYF.

The chain has TRBV5-1 and TRBJ2-7; 7 bases align to TRBD1. Germline values: CDR1 SGHRS, CDR2 YFSETQ. V shed 1 base, J shed 2 bases, and the junction held 6 bases outside the gene matches. The CDR3 loop spans 15 amino acids. CDR3 coding DNA: TGCGCCAGCAGCTTGCAGACAGGGTCTACCTACGAGCAGTACTTC. Translation: CASSLQTGSTYEQYF.

The chain uses TRBV9 and TRBJ2-3; 8 nucleotides align to TRBD1. Per the germline V gene, CDR1 is SGDLS and CDR2 is YYNGEE. This CDR3 is built from 15 residues. The V segment lost 0 bases and the J segment 5 bases; nucleotides outside the gene matches: 5. The CDR3: CASSVEGTGQDTQYF. CDR3 DNA: TGTGCCAGCAGCGTAGAGGGGACAGGACAAGATACGCAGTATTTT.

The chain couples TRBV14 to TRBJ1-2; D possibly corresponds to TRBD1 (5 bases). V lost 2 bases, J lost 7 bases, and 17 bases lay in between. From germline, CDR1 is SGHDN and CDR2 FVKESK. This CDR3 is 15 amino acids long. Here the CDR3 DNA reads TGTGCCAGCAGCCAATACCCCGGGGGATCTTCTGGCTACACCTTC. Its protein is CASSQYPGGSSGYTF.

The chain couples TRBV2 to TRBJ1-3, with 8 bases matching TRBD1. CDR1 is SNHLY and CDR2 is FYNNEI in the germline V gene. There are 17 residues in the CDR3. The J segment lost 0 bases and the V segment lost 4 bases, leaving 8 bases of the junction unmatched. DNA for the CDR3: TGTGCCAGCAGTGGGCCCCGACAGGGGAGCTCTGGAAACACCATATATTTT. Residues: CASSGPRQGSSGNTIYF.

The chain combines TRBV7-9 with TRBJ1-1, with TRBD1 matching over 9 bases. CDR1 SEHNR and CDR2 FQNEAQ come from the germline V gene (reference sequence). J lost 5 bases, V lost 1 base, and 2 bases had no gene match. The CDR3 spans 14 residues. In nucleotides, the CDR3 is TGTGCCAGCAGCTTAGGGACAGGGGAAACTGAAGCTTTCTTT. Its translation is CASSLGTGETEAFF.

The rearrangement uses TRBV9 and TRBJ1-1, with a tentative D call TRBD1 (5 bases). Germline CDR1 is SGDLS and CDR2 is YYNGEE. V lost 2 bases and J 0 bases, leaving 11 bases between the germline ends. The CDR3 runs to 15 residues. This chain's CDR3 is CASSVFTGMNTEAFF. Here the CDR3 DNA reads TGTGCCAGCAGCGTGTTCACAGGTATGAACACTGAAGCTTTCTTT.

In this sample, this clone turned up a few times. J is TRBJ1-1 and V is TRBV7-9; 9 bases map to TRBD1. The CDR3 sequence is 13 residues long. Germline V gene sequence: CDR1 SEHNR, CDR2 FQNEAQ (reference sequence). Germline trimming cut 8 bases from V and 3 bases from J; bases unmatched to any gene: 4. This CDR3 is CASRDRDHTEAFF. As DNA, the CDR3 is TGTGCCAGCCGGGACAGGGATCACACTGAAGCTTTCTTT.

The chain joins TRBV7-6 to TRBJ2-1; the D gene could be TRBD1 or TRBD2 (5 bases each). This CDR3 contains 17 residues. The germline V gene has CDR1 SGHVS and CDR2 FNYEAQ. Trimming stripped 0 bases from V and 0 bases from J, with 12 bases between. CDR3 DNA sequence: TGTGCCAGCAGCTTAGCGGGGACCTCCTTCTCCTACAATGAGCAGTTCTTC. Protein product: CASSLAGTSFSYNEQFF. Using reference TRBV7-6 and TRBJ2-1 for the parts outside the CDR3, the full variable domain is GAGVSQSPRYKVTKRGQDVALRCDPISGHVSLYWYRQALGQGPEFLTYFNYEAQQDKSGLPNDRFSAERPEGSISTLTIQRTEQRDSAMYRCASSLAGTSFSYNEQFFGPGTRLTVL.

This clone was detected only once. V and J are TRBV7-8 and TRBJ1-1, with D uncertain. Germline V gene lookup returns CDR1 SGHVS and CDR2 FQNEAQ. This CDR3 is 13 amino acids long. V lost 1 base to trimming and J lost 2 bases, with 5 bases between them. The DNA of the CDR3 is TGTGCCAGCAGCTTAGAAGATAACACTGAAGCTTTCTTT. This gives the protein CASSLEDNTEAFF.

The gene calls are TRBV2 and TRBJ1-4; D unresolved. The CDR3 covers 16 residues. Germline CDR1 is SNHLY and CDR2 is FYNNEI. V was pared by 7 bases and J by 0 bases, with 15 bases between. The CDR3 loop is CASKPPLRPTNEKLFF. As DNA, the CDR3 is TGTGCCAGCAAGCCCCCTTTACGACCAACTAATGAAAAACTGTTTTTT.

This rearrangement joins TRBV11-2 to TRBJ1-1, with D unclear. The CDR3 is made up of 13 amino acids. V lost 1 base and J lost 0, with 3 bases in between. Germline V CDR1 and CDR2: SGHAT, FQNNGV. CDR3 coding DNA: TGTGCCAGCAGCTTAGGTCTGAACACTGAAGCTTTCTTT. This gives the protein CASSLGLNTEAFF.

This chain joins TRBV7-8 and TRBJ2-2; maybe TRBD1 (5 bases). The CDR3 sequence is 16 residues long. V lost 1 base and J lost 4, with 13 bases in between. CDR1 is SGHVS, CDR2 FQNEAQ, per germline. Here the CDR3 DNA reads TGTGCCAGCAGCTTAGGGGTTGATGGGGCCACCGGGGAGCTGTTTTTT. It encodes CASSLGVDGATGELFF.